Here is one T cell receptor (beta chain) with its context. Antigen: not known. Germline V gene lookup returns CDR1 DFQATT and CDR2 SNEGSKA (reference sequence). After removal of 3 bases from V and 1 base from J, the junction contained 13 bases not matched to a gene. This CDR3 spans 18 amino acids. Using RNA transcripts as the source, TCR beta CDR3 regions were amplified. Initially, a first-round RT-PCR of the TCR CDR3 employed the HTBI primer set. TCRdb reprocessed the multiplex PCR reads via MiXCR and lists one record per CDR3 protein. The data contain about 270,000 distinct CDR3 sequences, over 20% of them singletons. This entry is derived from a study of T cells in Graves' hyperthyroidism and ophthalmopathy. Overall study findings and caveats: Separation of ophthalmopathy from stable hyperthyroidism was achieved by a 13 V-J model.

V is TRBV20-1 and J is TRBJ2-7, with TRBD1 matching over 12 bases. Sequenced sample: blood. The TCR comes from a man in his thirties or forties with Graves' ophthalmopathy. CDR3 nucleotide sequence: TGCAGTGCTAGTCGGGACAGGGGGCGAGTCGAAAATTCCTACGAGCAGTACTTC. It yields the protein CSASRDRGRVENSYEQYF.